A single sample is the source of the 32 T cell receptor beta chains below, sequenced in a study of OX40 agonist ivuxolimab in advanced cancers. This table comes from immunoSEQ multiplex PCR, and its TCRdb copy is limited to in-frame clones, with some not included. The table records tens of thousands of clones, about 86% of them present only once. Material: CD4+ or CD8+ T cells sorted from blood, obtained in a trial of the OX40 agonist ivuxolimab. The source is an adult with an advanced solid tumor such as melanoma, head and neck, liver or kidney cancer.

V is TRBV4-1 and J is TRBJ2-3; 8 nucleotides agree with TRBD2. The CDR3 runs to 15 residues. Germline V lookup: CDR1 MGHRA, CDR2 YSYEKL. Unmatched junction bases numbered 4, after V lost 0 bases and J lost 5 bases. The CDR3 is CASSQDERGGDTQYF. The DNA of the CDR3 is TGCGCCAGCAGCCAAGATGAACGGGGGGGAGATACGCAGTATTTT.

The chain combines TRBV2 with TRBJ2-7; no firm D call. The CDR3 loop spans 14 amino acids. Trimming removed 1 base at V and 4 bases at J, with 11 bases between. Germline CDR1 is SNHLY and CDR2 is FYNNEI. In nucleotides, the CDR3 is TGTGCCAGCAGTGAAGTTTCAGATCTGTACGAGCAGTACTTC. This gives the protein CASSEVSDLYEQYF.

The CDR3 here is CASSLHGASGGETQYF. The DNA of the CDR3 is TGTGCCAGCAGCTTACATGGGGCTAGCGGGGGGGAGACGCAGTATTTT. The rearrangement joins TRBV7-9 to TRBJ2-3; 12 bases line up with TRBD2. Germline lookup yields CDR1 SEHNR and CDR2 FQNEAQ (reference sequence). The length of the CDR3 is 16 residues. V dropped 2 bases and J dropped 9; count of bases not matched to a gene: 9.

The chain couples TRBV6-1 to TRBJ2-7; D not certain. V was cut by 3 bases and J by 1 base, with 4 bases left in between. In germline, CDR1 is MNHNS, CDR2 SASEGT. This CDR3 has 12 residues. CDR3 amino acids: CASSDGSYEQYF. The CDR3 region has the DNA TGTGCCAGCAGTGACGGATCCTACGAGCAGTACTTC.

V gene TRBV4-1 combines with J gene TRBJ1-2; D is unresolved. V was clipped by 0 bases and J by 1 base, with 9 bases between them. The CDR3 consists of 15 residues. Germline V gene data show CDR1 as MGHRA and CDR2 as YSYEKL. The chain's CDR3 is CASSQESTDNYGYTF. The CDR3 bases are TGCGCCAGCAGCCAAGAAAGCACGGATAACTATGGCTACACCTTC.

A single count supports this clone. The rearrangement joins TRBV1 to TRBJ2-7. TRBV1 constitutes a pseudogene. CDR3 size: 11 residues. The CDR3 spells CTSLGTYEQYF. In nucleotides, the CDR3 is TGCACCAGCCTGGGTACCTACGAGCAGTACTTC.

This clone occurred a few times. CDR3 nucleotides: TGTGCCAGCAGCGAGGGTATGAACACTGAAGCTTTCTTT. Protein: CASSEGMNTEAFF. V is TRBV13 and J is TRBJ1-1; no firm D call. The CDR3 is made up of 13 amino acids. V was clipped by 5 bases and J by 0 bases, with 7 bases between them. Germline CDR1 and CDR2: PRHDT and FYEKMQ (reference sequence).

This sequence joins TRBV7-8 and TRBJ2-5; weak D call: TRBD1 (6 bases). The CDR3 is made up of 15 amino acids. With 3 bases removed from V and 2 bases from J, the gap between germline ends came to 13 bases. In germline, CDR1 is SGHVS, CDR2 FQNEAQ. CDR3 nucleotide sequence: TGTGCCAGCAGCTTGACAGGAGTATTTCAAGAGACCCAGTACTTC. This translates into CASSLTGVFQETQYF.

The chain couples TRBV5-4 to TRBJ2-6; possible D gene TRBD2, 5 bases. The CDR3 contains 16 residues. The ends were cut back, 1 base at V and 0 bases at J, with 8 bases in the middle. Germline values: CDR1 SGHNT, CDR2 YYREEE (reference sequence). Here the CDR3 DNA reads TGTGCCAGCAGCTTGTTAGGGAGCTCTGGGGCCAACGTCCTGACTTTC. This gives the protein CASSLLGSSGANVLTF.

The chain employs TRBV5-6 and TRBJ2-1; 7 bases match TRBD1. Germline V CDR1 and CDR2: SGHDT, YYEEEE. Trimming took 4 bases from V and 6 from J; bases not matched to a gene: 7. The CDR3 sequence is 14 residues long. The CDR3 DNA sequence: TGTGCCAGCAGCCCGGGACAGCTAACCAATGAGCAGTTCTTC. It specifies CASSPGQLTNEQFF. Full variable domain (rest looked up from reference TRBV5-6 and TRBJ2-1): DAGVTQSPTHLIKTRGQQVTLRCSPKSGHDTVSWYQQALGQGPQFIFQYYEEEERQRGNFPDRFSGHQFPNYSSELNVNALLLGDSALYLCASSPGQLTNEQFFGPGTRLTVL.

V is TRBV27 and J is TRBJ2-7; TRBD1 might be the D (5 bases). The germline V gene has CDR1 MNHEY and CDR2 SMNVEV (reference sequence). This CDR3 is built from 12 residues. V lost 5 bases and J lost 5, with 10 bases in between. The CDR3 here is CASSLLGDEQYF. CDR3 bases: TGTGCCAGCAGTCTCTTAGGGGACGAGCAGTACTTC.

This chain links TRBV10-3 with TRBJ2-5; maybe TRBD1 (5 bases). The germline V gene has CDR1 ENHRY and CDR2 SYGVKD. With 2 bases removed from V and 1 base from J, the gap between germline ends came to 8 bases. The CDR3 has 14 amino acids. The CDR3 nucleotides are TGTGCCATCAGTGAGGGACACCGCCAAGAGACCCAGTACTTC. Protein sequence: CAISEGHRQETQYF.

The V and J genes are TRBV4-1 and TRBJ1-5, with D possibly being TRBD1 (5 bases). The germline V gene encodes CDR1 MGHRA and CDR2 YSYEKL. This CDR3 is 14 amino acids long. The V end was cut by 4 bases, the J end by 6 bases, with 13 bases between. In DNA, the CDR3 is TGCGCCAGCAGCCTCCGGTGGGGGGGTCAGCCCCAGCATTTT. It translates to CASSLRWGGQPQHF.

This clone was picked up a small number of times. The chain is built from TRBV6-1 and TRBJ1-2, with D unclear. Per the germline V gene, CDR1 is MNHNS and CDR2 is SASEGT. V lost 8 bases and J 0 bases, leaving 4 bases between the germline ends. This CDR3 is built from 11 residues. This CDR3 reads CASAANYGYTF. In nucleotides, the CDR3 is TGTGCCAGCGCGGCTAACTATGGCTACACCTTC.

The CDR3 spells CASFSRTRYSYEQYF. The DNA for the CDR3 is TGTGCCAGCTTCTCTCGGACTAGGTACTCCTACGAGCAGTACTTC. The chain combines TRBV18 with TRBJ2-7; 7 bases map to TRBD2. Germline V gene lookup returns CDR1 KGHSH and CDR2 LQKENI. This CDR3 has 15 residues. After removal of 7 bases from V and 0 bases from J, the junction contained 9 bases not matched to a gene.

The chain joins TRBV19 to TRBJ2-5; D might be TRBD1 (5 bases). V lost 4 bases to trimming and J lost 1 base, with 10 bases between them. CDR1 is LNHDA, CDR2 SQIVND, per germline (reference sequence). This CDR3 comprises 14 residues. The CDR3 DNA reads TGTGCCAGTAGTACACAGGTGGTCCAAGAGACCCAGTACTTC. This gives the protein CASSTQVVQETQYF.

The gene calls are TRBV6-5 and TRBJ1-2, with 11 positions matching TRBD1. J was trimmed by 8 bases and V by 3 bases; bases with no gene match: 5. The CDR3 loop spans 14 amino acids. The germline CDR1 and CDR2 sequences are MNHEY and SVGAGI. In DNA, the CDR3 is TGTGCCAGCAGTTATGTGGACAGGGGGCGCGGCTACACCTTC. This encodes CASSYVDRGRGYTF.

CDR3 loop: CASSILRTGDIYNEQFF. As DNA, the CDR3 is TGTGCCAGTAGTATACTCCGGACGGGGGACATATACAATGAGCAGTTCTTC. The chain couples TRBV19 to TRBJ2-1, with D perhaps assigned TRBD1 or TRBD2 (6 bases each). Germline values: CDR1 LNHDA, CDR2 SQIVND (reference sequence). V was clipped by 2 bases and J by 4 bases, with 18 bases between them. The CDR3 spans 17 residues. The variable domain in full, with the rest retrieved from reference TRBV19 and TRBJ2-1, is DGGITQSPKYLFRKEGQNVTLSCEQNLNHDAMYWYRQDPGQGLRLIYYSQIVNDFQKGDIAEGYSVSREKKESFPLTVTSAQKNPTAFYLCASSILRTGDIYNEQFFGPGTRLTVL.

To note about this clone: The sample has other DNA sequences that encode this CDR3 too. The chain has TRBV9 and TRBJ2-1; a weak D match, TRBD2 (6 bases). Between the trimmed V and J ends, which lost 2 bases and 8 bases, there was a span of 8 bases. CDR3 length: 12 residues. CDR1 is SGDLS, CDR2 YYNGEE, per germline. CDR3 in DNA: TGTGCCAGCAGCGTCGGGGGAGATGAGCAGTTCTTC. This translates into CASSVGGDEQFF.

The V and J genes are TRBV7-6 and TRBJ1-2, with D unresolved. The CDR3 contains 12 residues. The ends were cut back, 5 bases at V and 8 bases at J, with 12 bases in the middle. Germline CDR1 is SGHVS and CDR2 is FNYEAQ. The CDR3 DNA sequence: TGTGCCAGCAGCCCCCCCCAGGAGGGCTACACCTTC. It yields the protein CASSPPQEGYTF.

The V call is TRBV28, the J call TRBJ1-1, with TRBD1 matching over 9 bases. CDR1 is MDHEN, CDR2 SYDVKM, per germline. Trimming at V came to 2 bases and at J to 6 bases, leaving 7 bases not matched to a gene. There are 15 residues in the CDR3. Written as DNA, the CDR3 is TGTGCCAGCAGTTTAAGGGGACAGGGCATCGCTGAAGCTTTCTTT. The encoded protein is CASSLRGQGIAEAFF.

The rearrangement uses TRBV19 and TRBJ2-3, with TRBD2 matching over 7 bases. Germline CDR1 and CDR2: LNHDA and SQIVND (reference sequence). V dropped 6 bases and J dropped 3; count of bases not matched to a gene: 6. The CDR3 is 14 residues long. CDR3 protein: CASSPVGGTDTQYF. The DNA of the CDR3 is TGTGCCAGTAGCCCCGTCGGGGGGACAGATACGCAGTATTTT.

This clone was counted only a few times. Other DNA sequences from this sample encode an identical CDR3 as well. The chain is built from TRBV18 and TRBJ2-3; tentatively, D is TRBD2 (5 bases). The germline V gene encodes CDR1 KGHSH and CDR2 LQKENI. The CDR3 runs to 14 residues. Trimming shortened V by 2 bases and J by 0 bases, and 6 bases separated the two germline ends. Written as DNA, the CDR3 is TGTGCCAGCTCACCAGGAGGCAGCACAGATACGCAGTATTTT. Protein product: CASSPGGSTDTQYF.

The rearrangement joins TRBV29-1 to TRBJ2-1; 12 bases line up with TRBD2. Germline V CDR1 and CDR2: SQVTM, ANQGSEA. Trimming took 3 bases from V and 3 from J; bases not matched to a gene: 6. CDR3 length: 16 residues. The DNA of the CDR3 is TGCAGCGTTGATTCTAGCGGGGGGGCCAACTACAATGAGCAGTTCTTC. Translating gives CSVDSSGGANYNEQFF.

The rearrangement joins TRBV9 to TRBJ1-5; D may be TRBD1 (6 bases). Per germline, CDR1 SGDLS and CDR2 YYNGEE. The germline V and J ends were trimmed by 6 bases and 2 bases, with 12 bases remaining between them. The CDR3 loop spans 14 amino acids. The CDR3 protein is CASTPGGGNQPQHF. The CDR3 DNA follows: TGTGCCAGCACCCCCGGGGGCGGCAATCAGCCCCAGCATTTT.

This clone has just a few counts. The CDR3 is CASSLATGVEQFF. The CDR3 DNA reads as TGTGCCAGCAGTTTAGCGACAGGGGTTGAGCAGTTCTTC. V is TRBV6-1 and J is TRBJ2-1; TRBD1 matches at 8 bases. The ends lost 5 bases at V and 9 bases at J; junction bases unmatched: 6. Germline CDR1 reads MNHNS; CDR2 reads SASEGT. This CDR3 contains 13 residues.

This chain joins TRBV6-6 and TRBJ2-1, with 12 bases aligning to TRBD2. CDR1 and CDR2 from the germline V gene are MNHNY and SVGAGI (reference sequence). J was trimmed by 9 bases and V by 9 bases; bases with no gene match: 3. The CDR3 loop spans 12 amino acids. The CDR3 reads CASTSGGPEQFF. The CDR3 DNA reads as TGTGCCAGTACTAGCGGGGGGCCTGAGCAGTTCTTC.

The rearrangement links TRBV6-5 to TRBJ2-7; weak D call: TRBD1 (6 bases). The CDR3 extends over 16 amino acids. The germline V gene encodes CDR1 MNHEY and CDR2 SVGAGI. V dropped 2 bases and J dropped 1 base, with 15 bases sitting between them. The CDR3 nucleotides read TGTGCCAGCAGTTACACCACAGGGATTGGGTCCTACGAGCAGTACTTC. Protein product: CASSYTTGIGSYEQYF.

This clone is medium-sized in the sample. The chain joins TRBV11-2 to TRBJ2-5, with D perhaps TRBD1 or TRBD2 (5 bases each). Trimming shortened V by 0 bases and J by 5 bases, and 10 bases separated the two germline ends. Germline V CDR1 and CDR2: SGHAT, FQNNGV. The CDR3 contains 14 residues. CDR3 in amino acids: CASSLDGWGETQYF. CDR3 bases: TGTGCCAGCAGCTTAGATGGCTGGGGGGAGACCCAGTACTTC.

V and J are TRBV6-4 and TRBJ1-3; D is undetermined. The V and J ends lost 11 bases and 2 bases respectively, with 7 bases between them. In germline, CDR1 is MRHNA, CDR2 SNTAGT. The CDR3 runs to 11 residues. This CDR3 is CAAPAGNTIYF. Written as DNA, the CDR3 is TGTGCCGCCCCCGCTGGAAACACCATATATTTT.

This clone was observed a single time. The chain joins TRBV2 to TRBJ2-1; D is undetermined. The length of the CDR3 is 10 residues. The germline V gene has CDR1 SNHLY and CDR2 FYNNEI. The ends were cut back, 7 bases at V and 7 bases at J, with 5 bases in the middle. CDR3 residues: CASNLNEQFF. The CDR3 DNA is TGTGCCAGCAATTTGAATGAGCAGTTCTTC.

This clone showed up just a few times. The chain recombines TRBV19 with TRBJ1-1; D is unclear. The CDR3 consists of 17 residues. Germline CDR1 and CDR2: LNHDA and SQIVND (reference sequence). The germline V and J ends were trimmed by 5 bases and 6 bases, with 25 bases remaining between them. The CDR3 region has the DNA TGTGCCAGTAGTTTAGTTTCCGGGCCCGCCGGACGGCCTGAAGCTTTCTTT. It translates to CASSLVSGPAGRPEAFF.